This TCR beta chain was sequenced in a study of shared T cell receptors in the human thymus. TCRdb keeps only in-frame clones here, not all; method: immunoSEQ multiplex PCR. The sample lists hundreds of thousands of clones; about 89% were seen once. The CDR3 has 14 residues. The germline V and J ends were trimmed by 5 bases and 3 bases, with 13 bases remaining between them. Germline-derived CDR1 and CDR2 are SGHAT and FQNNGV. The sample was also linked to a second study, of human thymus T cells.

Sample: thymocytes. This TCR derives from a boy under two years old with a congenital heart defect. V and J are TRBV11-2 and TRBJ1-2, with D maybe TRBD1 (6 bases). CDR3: CASSPMGAHYGYTF. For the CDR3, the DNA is TGTGCCAGCAGCCCCATGGGGGCTCACTATGGCTACACCTTC.